This T cell receptor (beta chain) was recorded in a study of shared T cell receptors in the human thymus. TCRdb's copy holds only in-frame clones and misses some; the assay was immunoSEQ multiplex PCR. The profile shows about 380,000 clones, roughly 94% of them singletons. The CDR3 sequence is 13 residues long. Trimming stripped 6 bases from V and 6 bases from J, with 15 bases between. From germline, CDR1 is ENHRY and CDR2 SYGVKD. This TCR was recovered from a human donor. The sequenced sample was thymocytes. This chain connects TRBV10-3 to TRBJ2-7, with D maybe TRBD1 (6 bases). The CDR3 reads CAISTGQVGEQYF. The CDR3 region has the DNA TGTGCCATCAGCACGGGACAAGTGGGCGAGCAGTACTTC.